These T cell receptor beta chains were read from a single sample in a study of blood T cell repertoires in COVID-19. Assay: immunoSEQ multiplex PCR; the TCRdb copy retains only in-frame clones and omits some. The sample records 85,000 to 90,000 clones, about 91% being singletons. Specimen: peripheral blood. The receptor set was obtained from a human donor with active COVID-19. The donor label of this sample is uncertain. The CDR3 runs from the conserved cysteine through the conserved F or W. D genes are given only for firm matches. Clone sizes are given selectively: once, few, many, or a class where the clone is expanded.

D gene	V gene	clone size	J gene	CDR3 DNA	CDR3 protein
-	TRBV9	-	TRBJ1-4	TGTGCCAGCAGCCCCCGGGGTAGGGGGGGGAATGAAAAACTGTTTTTT	CASSPRGRGGNEKLFF
-	TRBV19	-	TRBJ1-6	TGTGCCAGTACCGACAACTCAGGGAGGCGGACAAGAAGGGGCCCACCCCTCCACTTT	CASTDNSGRRTRRGPPLHF
-	TRBV4-3	-	TRBJ1-4	TGCGCCAGCAGCCAAGAGGCCAGAGGATATATTAATGAAAAACTGTTTTTT	CASSQEARGYINEKLFF
-	TRBV9	-	TRBJ2-3	TGTGCCAGCAGCGTTGGAGGGAGCACAGATACGCAGTATTTT	CASSVGGSTDTQYF
-	TRBV7-9	-	TRBJ1-2	TGTGCCAGCAGCTCCATCCCCTATGGCTACACCTTC	CASSSIPYGYTF
-	TRBV30	-	TRBJ2-1	TGTGCCTGGAGTGTAGGAGAATTCCATAATGAGCAGTTCTTC	CAWSVGEFHNEQFF
TRBD1	TRBV6-5	-	TRBJ1-2	TGTGCCAGCAGTCGGGACAGCACCTATGGCTACACCTTC	CASSRDSTYGYTF
TRBD2	TRBV2	-	TRBJ2-2	TGTGCCAGCAGACGGACTAGCGGGGGGGCGAACACCGGGGAGCTGTTTTTT	CASRRTSGGANTGELFF
TRBD2	TRBV4-1	-	TRBJ2-7	TGCGCCAGCAGCCAACTACTAGCGGGGGGTGACGAGCAGTACTTC	CASSQLLAGGDEQYF
-	TRBV2	-	TRBJ1-5	TGTGCCAGCAGTGAAGCGTATGAGAGATCCAATCAGCCCCAGCATTTT	CASSEAYERSNQPQHF
-	TRBV19	-	TRBJ2-3	TGTGCCAGTAGGGGTGGCGGGGAGATCACAGATACGCAGTATTTT	CASRGGGEITDTQYF
-	TRBV2	-	TRBJ1-1	TGTGCCAGCAAGTGGGGCGTACTGACTGAAGCTTTCTTT	CASKWGVLTEAFF
-	TRBV7-2	once	TRBJ2-2	TGTGCCAGCAGCCTTGCTACAGGGTTGAATGTGACCGGGGAGCTGTTTTTT	CASSLATGLNVTGELFF
TRBD1	TRBV6-4	-	TRBJ2-1	TGTGCCAGCAGCTCGACAGGGAGTAATGAGCAGTTCTTC	CASSSTGSNEQFF
-	TRBV6-4	-	TRBJ1-2	TGTGCCAGCAGTGACGGGCGGCAGGGGTTAGGTGGCTACACCTTC	CASSDGRQGLGGYTF
-	TRBV6-2/TRBV6-3	-	TRBJ1-2	TGTGCCAGCAGCCACGGGGGGGCGAGTGGCTACACCTTC	CASSHGGASGYTF
-	TRBV5-4	-	TRBJ2-1	TGTGCCAGCAGCCCGAGGGGGGGCAATGAGCAGTTCTTC	CASSPRGGNEQFF
TRBD1	TRBV5-1	-	TRBJ2-2	TGCGCCAGCAGCTTGGGGGACAGTAACACCGGGGAGCTGTTTTTT	CASSLGDSNTGELFF
TRBD1	TRBV5-4	few	TRBJ1-6	TGTGCCAGCAGCCTACAGGGGGGCGCAAATTCACCCCTCCACTTT	CASSLQGGANSPLHF
TRBD1	TRBV28	once	TRBJ1-2	TGTGCCAGCAGTTCTGAGACAGGGGGCTTCTATGGCTACACCTTC	CASSSETGGFYGYTF
-	TRBV18	-	TRBJ2-1	TGTGCCAGCTCACCATCGGCTACGGCGGCGTTCTCCTACAATGAGCAGTTCTTC	CASSPSATAAFSYNEQFF
-	TRBV7-9	once	TRBJ2-6	TGTGCCAGCAGCGCGAGGGTGTCTGGGGCCAACGTCCTGACTTTC	CASSARVSGANVLTF
-	TRBV7-8	-	TRBJ1-4	TGTGCCAGCCGTTATAATGAAAAACTGTTTTTT	CASRYNEKLFF
TRBD1	TRBV5-6	-	TRBJ1-6	TGTGCCTCACTCCAGGGACAGGCCAATTCACCCCTCCACTTT	CASLQGQANSPLHF
TRBD1	TRBV2	-	TRBJ2-1	TGTGCCAGCAGGGGGACAGAAACTAATGAGCAGTTCTTC	CASRGTETNEQFF
-	TRBV19	-	TRBJ2-3	TGTGCCAGTAGTAGCACAGCCCAAACAGATACGCAGTATTTT	CASSSTAQTDTQYF
-	TRBV2	-	TRBJ1-1	TGTGCCAGCAGTGAAGTTACAGGGTCGAACACTGAAGCTTTCTTT	CASSEVTGSNTEAFF
-	TRBV11-2	-	TRBJ2-5	TGTGCCAGCAGCTCGAGCGACGGCTTCGTGACCCAGTACTTC	CASSSSDGFVTQYF
-	TRBV7-8	-	TRBJ2-4	TGTGCCAGCAGCTTAGACTCTTCCATGGCAGGGTCCAAAAACATTCAGTACTTC	CASSLDSSMAGSKNIQYF
TRBD2	TRBV6-2/TRBV6-3	-	TRBJ2-5	TGTGCCAGCAGTTACTCGGGTTTAGCCAAACGAGCGGGGGAGGAGACCCAGTACTTC	CASSYSGLAKRAGEETQYF
TRBD2	TRBV4-1	-	TRBJ2-7	TGCGCCAGCAGCCAAGACGGGAGGGACGGGAACTACGAGCAGTACTTC	CASSQDGRDGNYEQYF
TRBD1	TRBV24-1	-	TRBJ1-1	TGTGCCACCAGTGAAACAGGGGACGTGAACACTGAAGCTTTCTTT	CATSETGDVNTEAFF
-	TRBV25-1	once	TRBJ2-2	TGTGCCAGCAGCAGCACAGGGAGAATCGTCCCCGGGGAGCTGTTTTTT	CASSSTGRIVPGELFF